This TCR beta chain was profiled in a study of glioma-infiltrating T cells after dendritic cell vaccination. Method: immunoSEQ multiplex PCR; TCRdb's copy keeps in-frame clones and lacks some. The table has 80,000 to 100,000 clones, 79% seen once. The junction had 6 bases not matched to a gene; V was cut back by 1 base and J by 2 bases. CDR3 length: 16 residues. CDR1 SGHTA and CDR2 FQGNSA come from the germline V gene. This clone was seen a single time. This TCR was recovered from a human donor with glioblastoma. The chain has TRBV7-2 and TRBJ2-7; 9 bases are a match to TRBD2. The sequencing used blood, collected before dendritic cell vaccination. The CDR3 sequence is CASSLGPSGDAYEQYF. CDR3 DNA: TGTGCCAGCAGCTTAGGTCCTAGCGGGGACGCCTACGAGCAGTACTTC.